These 29 T cell receptor beta chains were all obtained from the same sample, sequenced in a study of shared clonotypes between healthy human individuals. Measured with immunoSEQ multiplex PCR; TCRdb has only the in-frame clones, and not every one. The sample carries approximately 2.1 million clones, more than 80% recorded once. Source material: naive CD4+ T cells from PBMCs. The subset here: CD45RA+ positively selected. The receptors were sampled from a man aged 18-30 years in good health. Some clones in this sample may be carry-over from other donors' samples.

The V gene is TRBV28, the J gene TRBJ1-3; D is undetermined. Germline CDR1 and CDR2: MDHEN and SYDVKM. The CDR3 totals 15 residues. The V end was cut by 4 bases, the J end by 3 bases, with 13 bases between. The CDR3 spells CASSSRVSVGNTIYF. CDR3 nucleotide sequence: TGTGCCAGCAGTTCTAGGGTTTCGGTTGGAAACACCATATATTTT.

V usage is TRBV11-2 and J usage is TRBJ2-1; a weak D match, TRBD2 (6 bases). Trimming took 5 bases from V and 4 from J, leaving 18 bases between them. CDR3 length: 16 amino acids. Germline CDR1 SGHAT, CDR2 FQNNGV. The CDR3 region is CASSPGVRGKYNEQFF. Written as DNA, the CDR3 is TGTGCCAGCAGCCCAGGAGTTCGGGGGAAATACAATGAGCAGTTCTTC.

This clone has just one count. J is TRBJ2-2 and V is TRBV7-6; TRBD2 aligns across 8 bases. The CDR3 loop spans 16 amino acids. V dropped 2 bases and J dropped 6; count of bases not matched to a gene: 8. Germline-derived CDR1 and CDR2 are SGHVS and FNYEAQ. CDR3 coding DNA: TGTGCCAGCAGCTTATCGGGTAGCGGGACCGCCGGGGAGCTGTTTTTT. It encodes CASSLSGSGTAGELFF.

This rearrangement joins TRBV7-9 to TRBJ1-1; the D gene is possibly TRBD1 (5 bases). The germline CDR1 and CDR2 sequences are SEHNR and FQNEAQ (reference sequence). Trimming shortened V by 5 bases and J by 6 bases, and 7 bases separated the two germline ends. The CDR3 spans 11 residues. The CDR3 region is CASSVTAEAFF. As DNA, the CDR3 is TGTGCCAGCAGCGTGACAGCTGAAGCTTTCTTT.

This sequence joins TRBV5-4 and TRBJ2-7; perhaps TRBD2 as D (6 bases). Per germline, CDR1 SGHNT and CDR2 YYREEE (reference sequence). Trimming shortened V by 4 bases and J by 0 bases, and 17 bases separated the two germline ends. This CDR3 region has 16 residues. Written as DNA, the CDR3 is TGTGCCAGCAGCGTTGGGGCCGGGAGAGGCTCCTACGAGCAGTACTTC. Protein sequence: CASSVGAGRGSYEQYF. The full variable domain, rest sourced from reference TRBV5-4 and TRBJ2-7, is ETGVTQSPTHLIKTRGQQVTLRCSSQSGHNTVSWYQQALGQGPQFIFQYYREEENGRGNFPPRFSGLQFPNYSSELNVNALELDDSALYLCASSVGAGRGSYEQYFGPGTRLTVT.

The chain is built from TRBV28 and TRBJ2-7; 7 bases match TRBD1. Germline-derived CDR1 and CDR2 are MDHEN and SYDVKM. CDR3 size: 15 residues. J gave up 1 base and V 3 bases, and 6 bases lay outside the gene matches. CDR3 protein: CASSFTGAPSYEQYF. The DNA of the CDR3 is TGTGCCAGCAGTTTCACAGGGGCCCCATCCTACGAGCAGTACTTC.

V gene TRBV15 combines with J gene TRBJ2-7, with no clear D. There are 15 residues in the CDR3. Per germline, CDR1 LNHNV and CDR2 YYDKDF (reference sequence). Trimming cost V 5 bases and J 0 bases, with 14 bases left between them. The CDR3 DNA is TGTGCCACCAGCGCGTCACCCAAGAGCTCCTACGAGCAGTACTTC. It codes for CATSASPKSSYEQYF.

This chain links TRBV4-2 with TRBJ2-1, with 8 bases lining up with TRBD2. This CDR3 comprises 15 residues. V dropped 2 bases and J dropped 4; count of bases not matched to a gene: 4. CDR1 and CDR2 (germline): LGHNA, YNFKEQ. DNA for the CDR3: TGTGCCAGCAGCCAACATCGGGGGGGGTACAATGAGCAGTTCTTC. It encodes CASSQHRGGYNEQFF.

V is TRBV6-1 and J is TRBJ2-1, with D perhaps matching TRBD1 or TRBD2 (5 bases each). The germline V gene has CDR1 MNHNS and CDR2 SASEGT. The CDR3 covers 16 residues. Trimming stripped 2 bases from V and 6 bases from J, with 17 bases between. CDR3 sequence (DNA): TGTGCCAGCAGTGAAATGGCTCACCCGAGGGGCAATGAGCAGTTCTTC. It codes for CASSEMAHPRGNEQFF.

This chain links TRBV7-9 with TRBJ2-7; 14 bases agree with TRBD2. The V gene end was trimmed by 7 bases and the J gene end by 1 base; junction bases not matched to a gene: 9. CDR1 and CDR2 (germline): SEHNR, FQNEAQ (reference sequence). The length of the CDR3 is 17 residues. The CDR3 here is CASTDPRLAGGSYEQYF. The CDR3 DNA is TGTGCCAGCACCGACCCTAGACTAGCGGGAGGGTCCTACGAGCAGTACTTC.

The V gene is TRBV19, the J gene TRBJ1-2; TRBD1 agrees at 7 bases. V was clipped by 4 bases and J by 7 bases; unmatched bases: 27. The CDR3 is made up of 20 amino acids. From germline, CDR1 is LNHDA and CDR2 SQIVND (reference sequence). The CDR3 loop is CASSTRKPGTDRNNSVGYTF. As DNA, the CDR3 is TGTGCCAGTAGTACACGCAAACCAGGGACAGACAGGAATAATTCGGTTGGCTACACCTTC.

This sequence joins TRBV7-8 and TRBJ2-3, with 12 bases identical to TRBD2. V shed 5 bases and J 2 bases; nucleotides not matched to a gene: 8. CDR1 and CDR2 (germline): SGHVS, FQNEAQ. The CDR3 has 17 residues. CDR3 loop: CASSRYGLAGLTDTQYF. CDR3 in DNA: TGTGCCAGCAGCCGATATGGACTAGCGGGACTCACAGATACGCAGTATTTT.

Only a few counts were recorded for this clone. Other DNA sequences from this sample encode an identical CDR3 as well. The genes are TRBV9 and TRBJ1-1; 8 nucleotides match TRBD1. V was pared by 4 bases and J by 1 base, with 6 bases of the junction left unmatched. The CDR3 has 15 amino acids. Germline V gene lookup returns CDR1 SGDLS and CDR2 YYNGEE. CDR3 bases: TGTGCCAGCAGCCCCCGGACAGGGACGAACACTGAAGCTTTCTTT. Translated, it gives CASSPRTGTNTEAFF.

The V gene is TRBV7-9, the J gene TRBJ2-3; a possible D gene is TRBD1 (5 bases). This CDR3 has 16 residues. V shed 5 bases and J shed 7 bases, with 22 bases lying between them. From germline, CDR1 is SEHNR and CDR2 FQNEAQ (reference sequence). The CDR3 region has the DNA TGTGCCAGCAGCCACGAAAAACAGACAGCGCAGTATACGCAGTATTTT. Amino acids: CASSHEKQTAQYTQYF. The complete variable domain, with remaining parts taken from reference TRBV7-9 and TRBJ2-3, reads DTGVSQNPRHKITKRGQNVTFRCDPISEHNRLYWYRQTLGQGPEFLTYFQNEAQLEKSRLLSDRFSAERPKGSFSTLEIQRTEQGDSAMYLCASSHEKQTAQYTQYFGPGTRLTVL.

The chain combines TRBV7-8 with TRBJ1-4; D might be TRBD1 (5 bases). From germline, CDR1 is SGHVS and CDR2 FQNEAQ. This CDR3 region has 16 residues. V lost 5 bases, J lost 5 bases, and 18 bases lay in between. Here the CDR3 reads CASSVGAGFGNEKLFF. CDR3 coding DNA: TGTGCCAGCAGCGTGGGAGCAGGGTTTGGAAATGAAAAACTGTTTTTT.

The J gene is TRBJ2-2, the V gene TRBV5-1; 8 positions match TRBD1. Per the germline V gene, CDR1 is SGHRS and CDR2 is YFSETQ. The CDR3 is made up of 16 amino acids. V was pared by 3 bases and J by 4 bases, with 8 bases of the junction left unmatched. The CDR3, as DNA: TGCGCCAGCAGCTGGGGACAGGTCGTCAGCACCGGGGAGCTGTTTTTT. It translates to CASSWGQVVSTGELFF.

As to this clone: This specimen includes other DNA sequences encoding the same CDR3. This chain uses TRBV6-1 with TRBJ2-7; 10 bases agree with TRBD2. The CDR3 spans 14 residues. The V gene's germline CDR1 is MNHNS and CDR2 SASEGT. With V trimmed by 8 bases and J by 2 bases, 6 bases remained unmatched. The CDR3 reads CASGRTSGPYEQYF. CDR3 coding DNA: TGTGCCAGCGGACGGACTAGCGGACCCTACGAGCAGTACTTC.

This sequence joins TRBV9 and TRBJ1-1, with 7 bases matching TRBD1. With 4 bases clipped from V and 8 bases from J, the junction kept 11 bases outside the gene matches. CDR3 size: 14 residues. CDR1 is SGDLS, CDR2 YYNGEE, per germline. The CDR3 DNA reads as TGTGCCAGCAGCAGTAGGACAGGTACCTCCGAAGCTTTCTTT. It encodes CASSSRTGTSEAFF.

The gene calls are TRBV5-1 and TRBJ1-2, with 8 bases matching TRBD1. The V segment lost 0 bases and the J segment 2 bases; nucleotides outside the gene matches: 9. Germline CDR1 and CDR2: SGHRS and YFSETQ. The CDR3 sequence is 17 residues long. The CDR3 DNA reads TGCGCCAGCAGCTTGGTTGCAGGGGGCCCCCCGAACTATGGCTACACCTTC. Translating gives CASSLVAGGPPNYGYTF.

This chain connects TRBV2 to TRBJ1-5; D remains ambiguous. The CDR3 length is 13 residues. Trimming took 7 bases from V and 5 from J, leaving 12 bases between them. Per the germline V gene, CDR1 is SNHLY and CDR2 is FYNNEI. The DNA for the CDR3 is TGTGCCAGCACTTCGACCTCGGATCAGCCCCAGCATTTT. Its translation is CASTSTSDQPQHF.

CDR3 nucleotide sequence: TGCAGTGCTCCCCTCCAAGAGACCCAGTACTTC. It translates to CSAPLQETQYF. This rearrangement joins TRBV20-1 to TRBJ2-5; D is uncertain. Per germline, CDR1 DFQATT and CDR2 SNEGSKA (reference sequence). This CDR3 is built from 11 residues. V lost 5 bases and J 1 base, leaving 5 bases between the germline ends.

This chain uses TRBV4-1 with TRBJ1-5; TRBD1 might be the D (6 bases). Per the germline V gene, CDR1 is MGHRA and CDR2 is YSYEKL. The V gene lost 0 bases and the J gene lost 7 bases, with 13 bases spanning the gap. This CDR3 is built from 15 residues. The CDR3: CASSQDPQGRQPQHF. CDR3 bases: TGCGCCAGCAGCCAAGATCCGCAGGGGAGACAGCCCCAGCATTTT.

J is TRBJ2-1 and V is TRBV2; TRBD1 is a possible D gene (6 bases). The CDR3 length is 14 residues. From germline, CDR1 is SNHLY and CDR2 FYNNEI. Trimming took off 10 bases at V and 2 bases at J, with 15 bases between the two ends. The CDR3 spells CATSLQGPYNEQFF. The CDR3 region has the DNA TGTGCCACCTCACTACAGGGACCCTACAATGAGCAGTTCTTC.

This chain links TRBV29-1 with TRBJ2-3; 7 bases are a match to TRBD2. Per germline, CDR1 SQVTM and CDR2 ANQGSEA. The ends lost 2 bases at V and 1 base at J; junction bases unmatched: 6. This CDR3 comprises 15 residues. The CDR3 protein is CSVERASGRTDTQYF. The CDR3 DNA reads TGCAGCGTTGAAAGGGCTAGCGGACGCACAGATACGCAGTATTTT.

The genes are TRBV30 and TRBJ1-5, with 7 bases matching TRBD1. Unmatched junction bases numbered 5, after V lost 0 bases and J lost 3 bases. Per the germline V gene, CDR1 is GTSNPN and CDR2 is SVGIG (reference sequence). The CDR3 is made up of 15 amino acids. In DNA form, the CDR3 reads TGTGCCTGGAGTGTACGGAGGGGGCCCAATCAGCCCCAGCATTTT. Translating it yields CAWSVRRGPNQPQHF.

The gene calls are TRBV5-6 and TRBJ2-2, with D possibly being TRBD1 or TRBD2 (5 bases each). V lost 4 bases and J lost 3, with 19 bases in between. This CDR3 has 17 residues. Germline CDR1 and CDR2: SGHDT and YYEEEE. Here the CDR3 reads CASSLTRDGLYTGELFF. In DNA form, the CDR3 reads TGTGCCAGCAGCCTCACCCGGGACGGATTATACACCGGGGAGCTGTTTTTT. The full variable domain, in which reference TRBV5-6 and TRBJ2-2 provide the parts outside the CDR3, is DAGVTQSPTHLIKTRGQQVTLRCSPKSGHDTVSWYQQALGQGPQFIFQYYEEEERQRGNFPDRFSGHQFPNYSSELNVNALLLGDSALYLCASSLTRDGLYTGELFFGEGSRLTVL.

CDR3 nucleotides: TGTGCCAGCAGCCCATGGGCCAAATATTACATCCGTACGCAGTATTTT. Its translation is CASSPWAKYYIRTQYF. The chain links TRBV7-8 to TRBJ2-3; D uncertain. The CDR3 totals 16 residues. V lost 5 bases and J 8 bases, leaving 23 bases between the germline ends. Germline V gene data show CDR1 as SGHVS and CDR2 as FQNEAQ.

The chain has TRBV6-1 and TRBJ2-7; TRBD1 agrees at 9 bases. The CDR3 contains 14 residues. Germline CDR1 and CDR2: MNHNS and SASEGT. With V trimmed by 6 bases and J by 3 bases, 6 bases remained unmatched. CDR3 residues: CASRGGQGGYEQYF. In nucleotides, the CDR3 is TGTGCCAGCAGGGGGGGACAGGGCGGCTACGAGCAGTACTTC.

The rearrangement joins TRBV27 to TRBJ2-1; no reliable D call. The CDR3 is 12 amino acids. Germline CDR1 reads MNHEY; CDR2 reads SMNVEV (reference sequence). V lost 4 bases, J lost 15 bases, and 16 bases lay in between. DNA for the CDR3: TGTGCCAGCAGTTCCCGGTGGGATAATCTGTTCTTC. Protein: CASSSRWDNLFF.